This record covers a single T cell receptor beta chain. Its specificity is unknown. Germline V gene lookup returns CDR1 ENHRY and CDR2 SYGVKD. The CDR3 consists of 20 residues. Germline trimming cut 2 bases from V and 0 bases from J; bases unmatched to any gene: 16. The data originate from a study of cytomegalovirus exposure and HLA in healthy donors. Study results and caveats: Immune exposure information comprised only CMV serostatus.

Whereas donors were nominally healthy upon sampling, unrecorded immune exposures were probable. PCR employed 60 Vbeta and 13 Jbeta primers. Produced via immunoSEQ multiplex PCR; TCRdb's table is partial and in-frame only. The sample comprises fewer than 250,000 clones, about 83% of which are singletons, and roughly 10% rests with the top ten. The chain couples TRBV10-3 to TRBJ1-1, with 9 bases lining up with TRBD1. Input material: PBMCs. This TCR came from a woman aged 50 to 65 in good health and CMV-seropositive. The CDR3 bases are TGTGCCATCAGTGAGCCGGTACAGGGGGCTGGGATAAGAATGAACACTGAAGCTTTCTTT. Amino acid sequence: CAISEPVQGAGIRMNTEAFF.